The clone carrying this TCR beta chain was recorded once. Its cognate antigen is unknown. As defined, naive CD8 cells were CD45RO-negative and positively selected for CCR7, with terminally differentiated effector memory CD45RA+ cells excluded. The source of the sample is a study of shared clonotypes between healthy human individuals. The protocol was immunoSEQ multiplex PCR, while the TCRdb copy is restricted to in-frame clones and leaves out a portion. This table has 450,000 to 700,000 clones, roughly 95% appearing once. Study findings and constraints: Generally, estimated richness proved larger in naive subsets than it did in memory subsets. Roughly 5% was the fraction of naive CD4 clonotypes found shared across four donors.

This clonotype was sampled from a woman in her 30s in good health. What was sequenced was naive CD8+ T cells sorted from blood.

In DNA, the CDR3 is TGTGCCAGCAGCCCCATCTGGCAGGGGTCCGTATCCTACGAGCAGTACTTC. Amino acid sequence: CASSPIWQGSVSYEQYF. This chain joins TRBV27 and TRBJ2-7; maybe TRBD1 (6 bases). Germline values: CDR1 MNHEY, CDR2 SMNVEV (reference sequence). This CDR3 has 17 residues. V lost 6 bases to trimming and J lost 1 base, with 22 bases between them.